This T cell receptor beta chain stems from a study of shared clonotypes between healthy human individuals. Study findings and constraints: Generally, naive subsets came out with larger estimated richness than memory subsets.

Original data processing: For the immunoSEQ data, sequences were junction-only without quality scores, so filtering differed. Data came from immunoSEQ multiplex PCR; TCRdb stores just in-frame clones and leaves some out. V and J calls and clone size are as listed in that table; D and trimming were resolved from the DNA. Of some 2,000,000 clones in the sample, roughly 96% were seen once. A remark on this clone: Its target is not known. Different DNA sequences within this sample yield the same CDR3.

V gave up 0 bases and J gave up 4 bases, with 9 bases separating them. The germline gives CDR1 LNHNV, CDR2 YYDKDF (reference sequence). The CDR3 loop spans 14 amino acids. The study separated CD4+ cells into CD45RA+ naive and CD45RA-negative memory subsets. Sequenced: naive CD4+ T cells sorted from blood. Specified subset: CD45RA+ positively selected. The rearrangement joins TRBV15 to TRBJ2-5, with D possibly being TRBD1 (5 bases). The receptor was derived from a man aged 18 to 29 in good health. The CDR3: CATSRDQGGETQYF. CDR3 coding DNA: TGTGCCACCAGCAGAGATCAGGGTGGAGAGACCCAGTACTTC. The variable domain in full, completed from reference TRBV15 and TRBJ2-5, reads DAMVIQNPRYQVTQFGKPVTLSCSQTLNHNVMYWYQQKSSQAPKLLFHYYDKDFNNEADTPDNFQSRRPNTSFCFLDIRSPGLGDTAMYLCATSRDQGGETQYFGPGTRLLVL.